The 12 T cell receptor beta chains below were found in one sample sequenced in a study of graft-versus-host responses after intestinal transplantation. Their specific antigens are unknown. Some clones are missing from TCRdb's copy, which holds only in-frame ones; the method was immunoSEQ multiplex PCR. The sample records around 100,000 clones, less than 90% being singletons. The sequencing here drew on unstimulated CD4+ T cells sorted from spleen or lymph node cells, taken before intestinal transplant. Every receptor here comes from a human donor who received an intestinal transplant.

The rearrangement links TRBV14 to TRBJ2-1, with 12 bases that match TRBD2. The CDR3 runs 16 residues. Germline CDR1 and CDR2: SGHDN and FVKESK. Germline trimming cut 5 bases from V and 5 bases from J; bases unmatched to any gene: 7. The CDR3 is CASSFLAGGAHNEQFF. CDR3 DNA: TGTGCCAGCAGCTTTCTAGCGGGAGGGGCTCACAATGAGCAGTTCTTC.

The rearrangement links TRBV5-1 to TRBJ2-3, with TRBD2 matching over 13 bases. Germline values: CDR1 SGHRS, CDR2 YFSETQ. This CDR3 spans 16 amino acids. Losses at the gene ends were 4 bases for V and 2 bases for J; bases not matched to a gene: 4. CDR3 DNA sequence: TGCGCCAGCAGCCCGGGACTAGCGGGACCCACAGATACGCAGTATTTT. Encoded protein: CASSPGLAGPTDTQYF.

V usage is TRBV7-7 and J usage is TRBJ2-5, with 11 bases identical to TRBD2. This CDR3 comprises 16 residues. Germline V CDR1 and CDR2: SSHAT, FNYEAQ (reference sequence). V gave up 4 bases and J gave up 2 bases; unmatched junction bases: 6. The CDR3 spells CASSSTGTSGQETQYF. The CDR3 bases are TGTGCCAGCAGCTCTACCGGGACTAGCGGACAAGAGACCCAGTACTTC.

CDR3 protein: CASKGSYSNQPQHF. CDR3 nucleotide sequence: TGTGCCAGCAAAGGCAGTTATAGCAATCAGCCCCAGCATTTT. The chain has TRBV6-1 and TRBJ1-5; D gene uncertain. CDR1 is MNHNS and CDR2 is SASEGT in the germline V gene. CDR3 length: 14 residues. V was pared by 7 bases and J by 0 bases, with 10 bases between.

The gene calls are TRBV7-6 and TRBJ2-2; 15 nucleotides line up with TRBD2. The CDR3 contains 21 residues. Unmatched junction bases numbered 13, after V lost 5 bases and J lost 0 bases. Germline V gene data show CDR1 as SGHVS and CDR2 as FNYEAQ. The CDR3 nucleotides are TGTGCCAGCAGCACGGGACGGCCGGGACTAGCGGGGGGCGCGAACACCGGGGAGCTGTTTTTT. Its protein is CASSTGRPGLAGGANTGELFF.

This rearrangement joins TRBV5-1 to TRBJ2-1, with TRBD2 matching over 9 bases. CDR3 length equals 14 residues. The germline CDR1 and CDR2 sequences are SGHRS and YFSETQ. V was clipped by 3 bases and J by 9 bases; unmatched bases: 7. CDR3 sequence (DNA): TGCGCCAGCAGCTGGGGACTAGCCGAGGGTGAGCAGTTCTTC. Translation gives CASSWGLAEGEQFF.

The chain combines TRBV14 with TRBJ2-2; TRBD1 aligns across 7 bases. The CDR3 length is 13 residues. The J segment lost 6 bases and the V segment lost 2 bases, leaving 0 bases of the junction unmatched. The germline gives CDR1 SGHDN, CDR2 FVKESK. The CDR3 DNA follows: TGTGCCAGCAGCCAACAGGGGGCCGGGGAGCTGTTTTTT. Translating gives CASSQQGAGELFF.

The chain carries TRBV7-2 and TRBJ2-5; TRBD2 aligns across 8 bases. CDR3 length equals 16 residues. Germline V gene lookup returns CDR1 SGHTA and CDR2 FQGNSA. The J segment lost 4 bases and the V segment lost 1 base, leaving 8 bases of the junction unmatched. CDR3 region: CASSLDWAGGGETQYF. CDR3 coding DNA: TGTGCCAGCAGCTTAGATTGGGCGGGGGGAGGAGAGACCCAGTACTTC.

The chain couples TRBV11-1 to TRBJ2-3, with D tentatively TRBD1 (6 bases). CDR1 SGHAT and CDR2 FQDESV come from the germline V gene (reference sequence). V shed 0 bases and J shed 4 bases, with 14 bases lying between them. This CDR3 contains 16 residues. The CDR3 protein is CASSLALRGAADTQYF. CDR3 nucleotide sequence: TGTGCCAGCAGCTTAGCGCTCAGGGGCGCAGCAGATACGCAGTATTTT.

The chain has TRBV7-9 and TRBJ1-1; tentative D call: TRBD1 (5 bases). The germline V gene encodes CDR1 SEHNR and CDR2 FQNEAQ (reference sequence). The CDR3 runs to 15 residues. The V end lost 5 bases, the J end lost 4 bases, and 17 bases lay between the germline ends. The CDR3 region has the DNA TGTGCCAGCAGCGGGCCCGGGCCGGGGGTCACTGAAGCTTTCTTT. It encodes CASSGPGPGVTEAFF.

The CDR3 spells CATSTAGVGNEQFF. The DNA of the CDR3 is TGTGCCACCAGCACAGCGGGAGTGGGCAATGAGCAGTTCTTC. The V gene is TRBV15, the J gene TRBJ2-1; 8 bases map to TRBD2. The CDR3 is 14 residues long. Trimming cost V 4 bases and J 6 bases; bases outside gene matches: 5. Germline V gives CDR1 LNHNV, CDR2 YYDKDF (reference sequence).

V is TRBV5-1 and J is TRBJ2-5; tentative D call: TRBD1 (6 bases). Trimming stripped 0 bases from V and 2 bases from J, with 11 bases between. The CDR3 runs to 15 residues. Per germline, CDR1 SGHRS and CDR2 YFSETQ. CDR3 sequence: CASSLGLGQQETQYF. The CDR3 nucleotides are TGCGCCAGCAGCTTGGGTTTAGGACAGCAAGAGACCCAGTACTTC.